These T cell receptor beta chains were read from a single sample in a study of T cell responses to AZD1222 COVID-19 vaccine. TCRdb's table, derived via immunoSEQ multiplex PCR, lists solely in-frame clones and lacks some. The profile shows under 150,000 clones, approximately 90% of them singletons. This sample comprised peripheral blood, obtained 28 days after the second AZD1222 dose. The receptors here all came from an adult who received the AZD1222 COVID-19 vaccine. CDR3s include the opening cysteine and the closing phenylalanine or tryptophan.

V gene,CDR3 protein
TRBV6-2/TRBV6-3,CASSYRGLGFNEQFF
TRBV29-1,CSVEDRTELTDTQYF
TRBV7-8,CASSYIETDTVHTF
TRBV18,CASSPPMGAVGNTIYF
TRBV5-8,CASSWDGRPRDSPLHF
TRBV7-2,CASSLVAGGNQPQHF
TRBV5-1,CASSFGQEADTQYF
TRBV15,CATSSSRTDTQYF
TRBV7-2,CASSSLGQGGTGELFF
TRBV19,CASSLGKDQPQHF
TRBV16,CASSQVRGAPGYTF
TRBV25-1,CASSEIWTGRYEQYF
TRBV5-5,CASSLSGQGSDQFF
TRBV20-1,CSASRVTEAFF
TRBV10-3,CATSKSGGYQETQYF
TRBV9,CASSVAGQTTGELFF
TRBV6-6,CASSRWTREGTGELFF
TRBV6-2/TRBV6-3,CASSYELQPQHF
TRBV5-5,CASSPPHNSPLHF
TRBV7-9,CASSSSDKGDSPLHF
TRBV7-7,CASSTLGETQYF
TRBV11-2,CASSLDPDTLGTEAFF
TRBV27,CASSFSGGAWNEQFF
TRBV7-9,CASSFGPVRNSPLHF
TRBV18,CASSPQGTKNTEAFF
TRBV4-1,CASSQEDSSNSPLHF
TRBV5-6,CASSLQSSGNTIYF
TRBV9,CASSSTYTNTGELFF
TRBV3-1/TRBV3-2,CASSQQGYDTEAFF